This TCR beta chain emerged from a study of T cells in tumors after PD-1 blockade. The wider study: Prior checkpoint blockade, systemic immunosuppressant use, or anti-cancer therapy within 4 weeks excluded patients.

This CDR3 comprises 14 residues. Germline CDR1 is MNHEY and CDR2 is SVGAGI. V was clipped by 6 bases and J by 2 bases; unmatched bases: 4. Clones were sequenced by immunoSEQ multiplex PCR, and TCRdb holds only the in-frame ones, with some missing. The data hold 55,000 to 65,000 clones, with roughly 77% observed a single time. The gene calls are TRBV6-5 and TRBJ1-5, with TRBD1 identical over 7 bases. The sequencing here drew on PBMCs, taken before anti-PD-1 treatment. The origin of this receptor is a human donor with basal cell carcinoma. The CDR3 DNA sequence: TGTGCCAGCAGACTAGGGACAGGCAATCAGCCCCAGCATTTT. Translating gives CASRLGTGNQPQHF.